A single sample gave rise to the 19 T cell receptor beta chains below, sequenced in a study of blood T cell repertoires in COVID-19. TCRdb's table, derived via immunoSEQ multiplex PCR, lists solely in-frame clones and lacks some. The top ten hold 10% of the sample, which has tens of thousands of clones, roughly 87% seen once. The sample comprised peripheral blood. The receptor source for this set is a human donor with acute or convalescent COVID-19. The donor label of this sample is uncertain.

The chain joins TRBV19 to TRBJ2-7, with TRBD1 matching over 10 bases. With 6 bases clipped from V and 7 bases from J, the junction kept 6 bases outside the gene matches. This CDR3 is 13 amino acids long. Germline V gene data show CDR1 as LNHDA and CDR2 as SQIVND (reference sequence). CDR3 coding DNA: TGTGCCAGTAGAGGACAGGGGGGTAAAGAGCAGTACTTC. Residues: CASRGQGGKEQYF.

This rearrangement joins TRBV7-9 to TRBJ2-5; 7 bases line up with TRBD1. In germline, CDR1 is SEHNR, CDR2 FQNEAQ (reference sequence). V dropped 5 bases and J dropped 5; count of bases not matched to a gene: 8. The CDR3 sequence is 14 residues long. The CDR3: CASSLGTDGETQYF. The DNA of the CDR3 is TGTGCCAGCAGCCTAGGGACAGACGGGGAGACCCAGTACTTC.

V gene TRBV3-1 (or the pseudogene TRBV3-2) combines with J gene TRBJ2-1, with 9 bases identical to TRBD1. The ends lost 1 base at V and 10 bases at J; junction bases unmatched: 5. This CDR3 spans 14 amino acids. From germline, CDR1 is LGHDT and CDR2 YNNKEL (reference sequence). In nucleotides, the CDR3 is TGTGCCAGCAGCCAAGGGACAGGGGTGGGGGAGCAGTTCTTC. This gives the protein CASSQGTGVGEQFF.

V is TRBV11-3 and J is TRBJ2-1, with D perhaps TRBD2 (6 bases). Germline loops: CDR1 SGHNT, CDR2 YENEEA. V lost 3 bases to trimming and J lost 0 bases, with 9 bases between them. The CDR3 extends over 15 amino acids. The CDR3 sequence: CASSLGGFSYNEQFF. For the CDR3, the DNA is TGTGCCAGCAGCTTGGGGGGATTCTCCTACAATGAGCAGTTCTTC.

The gene calls are TRBV11-2 and TRBJ2-1, with D maybe TRBD2 (7 bases). The V and J ends lost 0 bases and 8 bases respectively, with 23 bases between them. This CDR3 is 18 amino acids long. Germline CDR1 SGHAT, CDR2 FQNNGV. The CDR3 nucleotides are TGTGCCAGCAGCTTAGATTTTTCCCGAGGGGGGGGCTTTTATGAGCAGTTCTTC. Translated: CASSLDFSRGGGFYEQFF.

Only a few counts were recorded for this clone. The chain recombines TRBV5-1 with TRBJ2-1; 9 bases fit TRBD2. The CDR3 contains 19 residues. Germline V gene data show CDR1 as SGHRS and CDR2 as YFSETQ. After removal of 4 bases from V and 1 base from J, the junction contained 15 bases not matched to a gene. CDR3 sequence reads: CASSQVRGSGSFSYNEQFF. The CDR3 DNA follows: TGCGCCAGCAGCCAGGTGAGGGGTAGCGGGAGTTTTTCCTACAATGAGCAGTTCTTC.

The chain recombines TRBV7-2 with TRBJ1-2; D may be TRBD1 (6 bases). Germline V lookup: CDR1 SGHTA, CDR2 FQGNSA. The CDR3 covers 13 residues. Trimming cost V 5 bases and J 4 bases, with 11 bases left between them. This CDR3 reads CASSQDRLYGYTF. The CDR3 DNA reads TGTGCCAGCAGCCAAGACAGGCTCTATGGCTACACCTTC.

This clone showed up just once. The chain links TRBV5-1 to TRBJ2-1; unclear D gene. Between the trimmed V and J ends, which lost 4 bases and 4 bases, there was a span of 9 bases. The CDR3 totals 13 residues. Germline CDR1 reads SGHRS; CDR2 reads YFSETQ. CDR3 in amino acids: CASSRGVYNEQFF. The CDR3 DNA reads TGCGCCAGCAGCCGTGGAGTTTACAATGAGCAGTTCTTC.

This clone showed up just a few times. The chain joins TRBV7-9 to TRBJ2-5, with no clear D. Trimming shortened V by 7 bases and J by 5 bases, and 14 bases separated the two germline ends. The CDR3 totals 13 residues. Germline V gene data show CDR1 as SEHNR and CDR2 as FQNEAQ (reference sequence). The DNA for the CDR3 is TGTGCCAGCACCTATACCCCGGAGGAGACCCAGTACTTC. Its protein is CASTYTPEETQYF.

This chain connects TRBV28 to TRBJ1-5, with TRBD1 matching 8 bases. CDR1 and CDR2 from the germline V gene are MDHEN and SYDVKM. With V trimmed by 3 bases and J by 4 bases, 2 bases remained unmatched. The CDR3 consists of 14 residues. CDR3 region: CASSFTGGNQPQHF. CDR3 nucleotides: TGTGCCAGCAGTTTTACAGGGGGAAATCAGCCCCAGCATTTT.

The sample holds one count of this clone. The chain employs TRBV27 and TRBJ2-2; TRBD2 matches at 12 bases. V shed 6 bases and J 4 bases; nucleotides not matched to a gene: 6. The germline V gene has CDR1 MNHEY and CDR2 SMNVEV (reference sequence). CDR3 length: 16 residues. The CDR3 loop is CASRTSGSTRTGELFF. The CDR3 DNA is TGTGCCAGCAGGACTAGCGGGAGTACCCGCACCGGGGAGCTGTTTTTT.

This clone is a singleton in its sample. The chain combines TRBV28 with TRBJ1-3; D remains unclear. The CDR3 consists of 17 residues. Germline V CDR1 and CDR2: MDHEN, SYDVKM. V was trimmed by 1 base and J by 4 bases, leaving 17 bases between them. The CDR3: CASSLSLVNPSGNTIYF. DNA for the CDR3: TGTGCCAGCAGTTTATCCTTAGTTAATCCCTCCGGAAACACCATATATTTT.

The chain carries TRBV5-6 and TRBJ2-1; the match to TRBD2 covers 9 bases. Germline CDR1 is SGHDT and CDR2 is YYEEEE. There are 15 residues in the CDR3. V was pared by 4 bases and J by 4 bases, with 6 bases of the junction left unmatched. In DNA, the CDR3 is TGTGCCAGCAGCCGCGGGAGGGCCCCGTACAATGAGCAGTTCTTC. Its protein product is CASSRGRAPYNEQFF. Supplemented by reference TRBV5-6 and TRBJ2-1, the full variable domain reads DAGVTQSPTHLIKTRGQQVTLRCSPKSGHDTVSWYQQALGQGPQFIFQYYEEEERQRGNFPDRFSGHQFPNYSSELNVNALLLGDSALYLCASSRGRAPYNEQFFGPGTRLTVL.

This sequence joins TRBV28 and TRBJ1-2; TRBD1 agrees at 7 bases. From germline, CDR1 is MDHEN and CDR2 SYDVKM. This CDR3 is 13 amino acids long. With 6 bases clipped from V and 4 bases from J, the junction kept 5 bases outside the gene matches. CDR3 sequence: CASSGDRAYGYTF. The CDR3, as DNA: TGTGCCAGCAGCGGGGACAGAGCCTATGGCTACACCTTC.

The V call is TRBV7-3, the J call TRBJ1-1, with TRBD1 identical over 9 bases. This CDR3 is 15 amino acids long. The ends lost 6 bases at V and 5 bases at J; junction bases unmatched: 10. From germline, CDR1 is SGHTA and CDR2 FQGTGA. CDR3 in amino acids: CASSSDYRGRTEAFF. The CDR3 nucleotides read TGTGCCAGCAGTTCCGACTACAGGGGGCGAACTGAAGCTTTCTTT.

The chain links TRBV20-1 to TRBJ1-1; the D is unclear. V was shortened by 3 bases and J by 0 bases, with 8 bases between the two germline ends. Germline V gene lookup returns CDR1 DFQATT and CDR2 SNEGSKA (reference sequence). The CDR3 runs 13 residues. The CDR3 sequence: CSASERLNTEAFF. Written as DNA, the CDR3 is TGCAGTGCTAGTGAACGGTTGAACACTGAAGCTTTCTTT.

The V call is TRBV14, the J call TRBJ2-6, with D possibly matching TRBD2 (6 bases). Germline V gene lookup returns CDR1 SGHDN and CDR2 FVKESK. The CDR3 totals 18 residues. V dropped 3 bases and J dropped 1 base, with 16 bases sitting between them. CDR3 DNA sequence: TGTGCCAGCAGCCAGCTCAGATCCGGGACTTCTGGGGCCAACGTCCTGACTTTC. Its protein is CASSQLRSGTSGANVLTF.

V gene TRBV28 combines with J gene TRBJ1-1; 8 bases match TRBD1. V trimming: 4 bases; J trimming: 2 bases; junction bases outside the gene matches: 6. The CDR3 runs to 15 residues. Germline V gene lookup returns CDR1 MDHEN and CDR2 SYDVKM. CDR3 sequence reads: CASSSGGAGNTEAFF. Written as DNA, the CDR3 is TGTGCCAGCAGTTCAGGGGGCGCAGGTAACACTGAAGCTTTCTTT.

The V and J genes are TRBV19 and TRBJ2-3; D unclear. The V gene lost 1 base and the J gene lost 0 bases, with 11 bases spanning the gap. The germline V gene has CDR1 LNHDA and CDR2 SQIVND (reference sequence). The CDR3 contains 16 residues. The CDR3 coding sequence is TGTGCCAGTAGTATAGTTTCGCTACCAAGCACAGATACGCAGTATTTT. Amino acids: CASSIVSLPSTDTQYF.